This is a list of T cell receptor beta chains from one sample in a study of OX40 agonist ivuxolimab in advanced cancers. Sequenced by immunoSEQ multiplex PCR; TCRdb stores in-frame clones only, minus some. The table records 20,000 to 30,000 clones, 65% to 85% of them present only once. The specimen was CD4+ or CD8+ T cells sorted from blood, collected in a trial of the OX40 agonist ivuxolimab. The receptors here all came from an adult with an advanced solid tumor such as melanoma, head and neck, liver or kidney cancer. CDR3s include the opening cysteine and the closing phenylalanine or tryptophan. The D gene is left open where the match is weak. Rows give clone size only sometimes, using once, few, many, or a class for an expanded clone.

>-|-|TRBV5-5|TRBJ2-3
TGTGCCAGCAGCCGGTTCGGACGTAGCACAGATACGCAGTATTTT
CASSRFGRSTDTQYF
>-|TRBD2|TRBV11-2|TRBJ2-1
TGTGCCAGCAGCCGCCCGGGACCGGGGGGGGGCGAGTCCTACAATGAGCAGTTCTTC
CASSRPGPGGGESYNEQFF
>-|TRBD1|TRBV4-3|TRBJ2-7
TGCGCCAGCAGCCAAGCCGACAGGGCCTACGAGCAGTACTTC
CASSQADRAYEQYF
>-|-|TRBV11-3|TRBJ2-1
TGTGCCAGCAGCTCACCCCCTTCTAACAATGAGCAGTTCTTC
CASSSPPSNNEQFF
>-|-|TRBV19|TRBJ2-3
TGTGCCAGTACCCCCTCAACAGGGAGGGTGCGAGATACGCAGTATTTT
CASTPSTGRVRDTQYF
>-|-|TRBV2|TRBJ1-1
TGTGCCAGCAGTCTGGGGGCGGAAACTGAAGCTTTCTTT
CASSLGAETEAFF
>-|TRBD1|TRBV5-1|TRBJ1-1
TGCGCCAGCAGCTTTGACAGGGGAGGAACTGAAGCTTTCTTT
CASSFDRGGTEAFF
>-|-|TRBV10-1|TRBJ2-5
TGCGCCAGCAGTGAGGACCAAGCAGGAGAGACCCAGTACTTC
CASSEDQAGETQYF
>-|TRBD1|TRBV27|TRBJ1-2
TGTGCCAGCAGTGTCAGGGGGGTAGGCTATGGCTACACCTTC
CASSVRGVGYGYTF
>-|-|TRBV5-1|TRBJ1-1
TGCGCCAGCAGCTTGATGAACACTGAAGCTTTCTTT
CASSLMNTEAFF
>-|-|TRBV9|TRBJ1-5
TGTGCCAGCAGCGTAGGGGGGGTGCAGCCCCAGCATTTT
CASSVGGVQPQHF
>-|TRBD1|TRBV13|TRBJ2-7
TGTGCCAGCAGCTCCGGGACAGCTTCGGAGCAGTACTTC
CASSSGTASEQYF
>-|TRBD2|TRBV5-6|TRBJ2-7
TGTGCCAGCAGCTTGGATGGTAGCGGGGGCCCCTACGAGCAGTACTTC
CASSLDGSGGPYEQYF
>-|-|TRBV7-2|TRBJ2-3
TGTGCCAGCAGCTTAAGGGGTCCCACAGATACGCAGTATTTT
CASSLRGPTDTQYF
>-|-|TRBV11-2|TRBJ2-3
TGTGCCAGCAGACATTCAGGCGGGGCACTTAGCACAGATACGCAGTATTTT
CASRHSGGALSTDTQYF
>-|-|TRBV4-1|TRBJ1-4
TGCGCCAGCGGGGCGACAGGACGCAATGAAAAACTGTTTTTT
CASGATGRNEKLFF
>-|TRBD2|TRBV9|TRBJ2-3
TGTGCCAGCAGCCCATATTCGGGGGGGAGCACAGATACGCAGTATTTT
CASSPYSGGSTDTQYF
>-|-|TRBV7-2|TRBJ2-2
TGTGCCAGCAGCTTTTTGAGACAGGCCACCGGGGAGCTGTTTTTT
CASSFLRQATGELFF
>-|-|TRBV5-4|TRBJ2-1
TGTGCCAGCAGCCAAGCGGTTAATGAGCAGTTCTTC
CASSQAVNEQFF
>-|TRBD1|TRBV4-1|TRBJ2-1
TGCGCCAGCAGCCAAGTGGCTGGACAGGAGTACAATGAGCAGTTCTTC
CASSQVAGQEYNEQFF
>few|-|TRBV20-1|TRBJ1-1
TGCAGTGCGGAGTGGGGGACTGAAGCTTTCTTT
CSAEWGTEAFF
>-|-|TRBV11-2|TRBJ1-1
TGTGCCAGCAGTCTTGGGGGGCTAGTAGCTTTCTTT
CASSLGGLVAFF
>-|-|TRBV19|TRBJ1-3
TGTGCCAGTACTGGCGCCCTGCGCTCTGGAAACACCATATATTTT
CASTGALRSGNTIYF
>-|-|TRBV21-1|TRBJ1-1
TGTGCCAGCAGCAAGGGACAGCCGAACACTGAAGCTTTCTTT
CASSKGQPNTEAFF
>once|-|TRBV5-1|TRBJ1-6
TGCGCCAGCAGCGGAAGGCCCGGGAATTCACCCCTCCACTTT
CASSGRPGNSPLHF
>-|-|TRBV16|TRBJ1-2
TGTGCCAGCAGCCATGCGGCGTTCTATGGCTACACCTTC
CASSHAAFYGYTF
>-|-|TRBV7-9|TRBJ2-7
TGTGCCAGCAGCTCTAAAAAGTCCTACGAGCAGTACTTC
CASSSKKSYEQYF
>few|-|TRBV27|TRBJ2-1
TGTGCCAGCAGTTTGGAGTCGCCCTTGTACAATGAGCAGTTCTTC
CASSLESPLYNEQFF
>-|TRBD1|TRBV2|TRBJ1-1
TGTGCCAGCTCGGGACAGGGGGTTGAAGCTTTCTTT
CASSGQGVEAFF
>-|-|TRBV4-3|TRBJ2-2
TGCGCCAGCAGCCAATCGCAGTCCGGGGAGCTGTTTTTT
CASSQSQSGELFF
>-|-|TRBV7-9|TRBJ2-7
TGTGCCAGCAGCTTAGCGATCCACGAGCAGTACTTC
CASSLAIHEQYF
>-|-|TRBV5-3|TRBJ2-6
TGTGCCAGAAGCTTGTGCCAGGGGTACTCCTCTGGGGCCAACGTCCTGACTTTC
CARSLCQGYSSGANVLTF
>once|-|TRBV6-5|TRBJ1-4
TGTGCCAGCAGTTACGGGTTCGGTGAAAAACTGTTTTTT
CASSYGFGEKLFF